The 27 T cell receptor beta chains reported below all come from one sample, sequenced in a study of blood T cell repertoires in COVID-19. Sequencing used immunoSEQ multiplex PCR; TCRdb keeps in-frame clones, though not all of them. This sample has a few hundred thousand clones, with 65% to 85% found just once. Specimen: PBMCs or T cells enriched from blood (not recorded which). These receptors were collected from a woman aged 40 to 49 with acute COVID-19.

The V and J genes are TRBV20-1 and TRBJ1-2; D unclear. The CDR3 totals 15 residues. Germline V gene sequence: CDR1 DFQATT, CDR2 SNEGSKA (reference sequence). Trimming pared 3 bases from V and 2 bases from J, leaving 16 bases between. This CDR3 is CSASNPGLTNYGYTF. CDR3 nucleotide sequence: TGCAGTGCTAGTAATCCTGGGCTCACCAACTATGGCTACACCTTC.

The rearrangement joins TRBV19 to TRBJ2-3, with D possibly being TRBD2 (6 bases). This CDR3 spans 13 amino acids. Deletions cut 6 bases from V and 6 bases from J, with 13 bases between. Germline V CDR1 and CDR2: LNHDA, SQIVND (reference sequence). CDR3 loop: CASSLAGRDTQYF. The CDR3 nucleotides are TGTGCCAGTAGCCTGGCAGGGAGGGATACGCAGTATTTT.

This chain links TRBV27 with TRBJ2-2; D may be TRBD2 (6 bases). With 6 bases removed from V and 1 base from J, the gap between germline ends came to 12 bases. The germline CDR1 and CDR2 sequences are MNHEY and SMNVEV (reference sequence). The CDR3 totals 15 residues. The CDR3 region is CASSPPGVNTGELFF. The CDR3 nucleotides read TGTGCCAGCAGCCCCCCGGGGGTGAACACCGGGGAGCTGTTTTTT.

This clone has only a few counts. The chain combines TRBV2 with TRBJ2-4; a weak D match, TRBD2 (5 bases). The CDR3 is 12 amino acids. V lost 8 bases and J lost 8, with 13 bases in between. CDR1 is SNHLY, CDR2 FYNNEI, per germline. The CDR3 bases are TGTGCCAGCGGTGCTAGCTCGGACATTCAGTACTTC. This encodes CASGASSDIQYF.

The chain is built from TRBV9 and TRBJ2-5, with 7 bases aligning to TRBD2. CDR3 length: 15 residues. The germline CDR1 and CDR2 sequences are SGDLS and YYNGEE. The J segment lost 5 bases and the V segment lost 1 base, leaving 8 bases of the junction unmatched. The CDR3 loop reads CASSVRGRAAETQYF. The CDR3 region has the DNA TGTGCCAGCAGCGTACGGGGGAGGGCCGCGGAGACCCAGTACTTC. The complete variable domain, with remaining parts taken from reference TRBV9 and TRBJ2-5, reads DSGVTQTPKHLITATGQRVTLRCSPRSGDLSVYWYQQSLDQGLQFLIQYYNGEERAKGNILERFSAQQFPDLHSELNLSSLELGDSALYFCASSVRGRAAETQYFGPGTRLLVL.

The rearrangement uses TRBV5-1 and TRBJ2-7, with D perhaps TRBD1 (6 bases). CDR3 length equals 15 residues. The V end was cut by 0 bases, the J end by 6 bases, with 16 bases between. Per germline, CDR1 SGHRS and CDR2 YFSETQ. CDR3 amino acids: CASSLVQGTTSEQYF. CDR3 coding DNA: TGCGCCAGCAGCTTGGTACAGGGCACTACTAGCGAGCAGTACTTC.

This clone was counted once. The chain links TRBV9 to TRBJ1-3; D unresolved. CDR3 length equals 14 residues. Trimming took off 0 bases at V and 4 bases at J, with 8 bases between the two ends. The germline V gene has CDR1 SGDLS and CDR2 YYNGEE. CDR3 sequence reads: CASSVGGNGNTIYF. The CDR3, as DNA: TGTGCCAGCAGCGTAGGAGGGAACGGAAACACCATATATTTT.

The chain combines TRBV6-4 with TRBJ2-3; 8 bases align to TRBD1. Trimming at V came to 5 bases and at J to 7 bases, leaving 11 bases not matched to a gene. The CDR3 spans 15 residues. The germline CDR1 and CDR2 sequences are MRHNA and SNTAGT. CDR3 residues: CASSPMTGARNTQYF. The CDR3 DNA reads as TGTGCCAGCAGTCCAATGACAGGGGCGCGGAATACGCAGTATTTT.

The J gene is TRBJ2-5, the V gene TRBV29-1, with a possible D match to TRBD1 (6 bases). The V end was cut by 1 base, the J end by 5 bases, with 11 bases between. Germline lookup yields CDR1 SQVTM and CDR2 ANQGSEA. This CDR3 comprises 13 residues. The CDR3 DNA is TGCAGCGTTGAAGCCCAGGGGATCGAGACCCAGTACTTC. It yields the protein CSVEAQGIETQYF.

The chain is built from TRBV29-1 and TRBJ2-7; the match to TRBD2 covers 9 bases. The CDR3 has 13 residues. With 4 bases clipped from V and 4 bases from J, the junction kept 5 bases outside the gene matches. The germline gives CDR1 SQVTM, CDR2 ANQGSEA. In DNA, the CDR3 is TGCAGCGTTGGGCGGGAGGGGTCGTACGAGCAGTACTTC. It specifies CSVGREGSYEQYF.

The J gene is TRBJ2-7, the V gene TRBV16, with D maybe TRBD2 (6 bases). The germline V gene encodes CDR1 KGHSY and CDR2 FQNENV. Trimming removed 0 bases from V and 2 bases from J, with 17 bases in between. The CDR3 covers 17 residues. CDR3 sequence: CASSQSPQGPGAYEQYF. CDR3 nucleotides: TGTGCCAGCAGCCAATCCCCCCAGGGCCCGGGGGCCTACGAGCAGTACTTC.

The gene calls are TRBV19 and TRBJ1-4; possible D gene TRBD1, 6 bases. Deletions cut 3 bases from V and 8 bases from J, with 16 bases between. Germline loops: CDR1 LNHDA, CDR2 SQIVND (reference sequence). CDR3 length equals 15 residues. CDR3 in DNA: TGTGCCAGTAGTATGGGCAGGGGAGTGAACGAAAAACTGTTTTTT. Protein: CASSMGRGVNEKLFF.

This clone was found many times. The genes are TRBV2 and TRBJ1-5; 7 bases align to TRBD1. CDR3 size: 14 residues. Unmatched junction bases numbered 7, after V lost 7 bases and J lost 4 bases. Per germline, CDR1 SNHLY and CDR2 FYNNEI. The CDR3 region has the DNA TGTGCCAGCACGGTACAGGGGATGAATCAGCCCCAGCATTTT. Translated: CASTVQGMNQPQHF.

The CDR3 reads CASSPRGELTYNEQFF. CDR3 sequence (DNA): TGTGCCAGCAGCCCCCGGGGTGAGCTGACCTACAATGAGCAGTTCTTC. This rearrangement joins TRBV4-2 to TRBJ2-1; D may be TRBD2 (5 bases). V was shortened by 4 bases and J by 2 bases, with 15 bases between the two germline ends. Germline V gene lookup returns CDR1 LGHNA and CDR2 YNFKEQ. The CDR3 contains 16 residues.

V gene TRBV9 combines with J gene TRBJ1-3; D is ambiguous. CDR1 is SGDLS and CDR2 is YYNGEE in the germline V gene. The CDR3 length is 13 residues. V dropped 4 bases and J dropped 4 bases, with 9 bases sitting between them. The CDR3 DNA follows: TGTGCCAGCAGCCTCCCAGGAGGAAACACCATATATTTT. Translating it yields CASSLPGGNTIYF.

The J gene is TRBJ2-2, the V gene TRBV24-1; possibly TRBD2 for D (5 bases). V lost 4 bases and J 8 bases, leaving 10 bases between the germline ends. Germline V CDR1 and CDR2: KGHDR, SFDVKD. This CDR3 is built from 13 residues. The CDR3 DNA reads as TGTGCCACCAGTGACACCCGAGGGGGGGAGCTGTTTTTT. It yields the protein CATSDTRGGELFF.

The V gene is TRBV5-1, the J gene TRBJ1-3, with D unresolved. The V and J ends lost 2 bases and 2 bases respectively, with 8 bases between them. The CDR3 runs 14 residues. Germline CDR1 reads SGHRS; CDR2 reads YFSETQ. CDR3 sequence (DNA): TGCGCCAGCAGCTTTACGGGAGCTGGAAACACCATATATTTT. Residues: CASSFTGAGNTIYF.

The rearrangement joins TRBV7-3 to TRBJ1-2; D is ambiguous. Germline-derived CDR1 and CDR2 are SGHTA and FQGTGA. V shed 5 bases and J shed 5 bases, with 21 bases lying between them. The CDR3 has 16 amino acids. CDR3 protein: CASSTEDLNRFYGYTF. CDR3 nucleotides: TGTGCCAGCAGCACCGAGGATCTCAATCGTTTTTATGGCTACACCTTC.

Here the CDR3 reads CASSLVYADTQYF. The DNA of the CDR3 is TGTGCCAGCAGCTTGGTCTATGCGGATACGCAGTATTTT. The V and J genes are TRBV5-6 and TRBJ2-3; D is uncertain. The CDR3 contains 13 residues. The V gene's germline CDR1 is SGHDT and CDR2 YYEEEE. Trimming removed 0 bases at V and 6 bases at J, with 8 bases between.

The chain couples TRBV5-1 to TRBJ2-7; TRBD2 might be the D (7 bases). Trimming removed 6 bases at V and 2 bases at J, with 15 bases between. The CDR3 spans 14 residues. Looked up from germline, CDR1 is SGHRS and CDR2 is YFSETQ. CDR3 nucleotides: TGCGCCAGCACCACGCGGGGGCTCCCCTACGAGCAGTACTTC. Translation: CASTTRGLPYEQYF. Supplemented by reference TRBV5-1 and TRBJ2-7, the full variable domain reads KAGVTQTPRYLIKTRGQQVTLSCSPISGHRSVSWYQQTPGQGLQFLFEYFSETQRNKGNFPGRFSGRQFSNSRSEMNVSTLELGDSALYLCASTTRGLPYEQYFGPGTRLTVT.

V usage is TRBV28 and J usage is TRBJ2-7; weak D call: TRBD1 (6 bases). V was cut by 4 bases and J by 0 bases, with 16 bases left in between. The CDR3 consists of 16 residues. Germline V gene lookup returns CDR1 MDHEN and CDR2 SYDVKM. CDR3 sequence (DNA): TGTGCCAGCAGTTCGCCGGGACACCCGAGCTCCTACGAGCAGTACTTC. Protein: CASSSPGHPSSYEQYF. Complete variable domain (other parts from reference TRBV28 and TRBJ2-7): DVKVTQSSRYLVKRTGEKVFLECVQDMDHENMFWYRQDPGLGLRLIYFSYDVKMKEKGDIPEGYSVSREKKERFSLILESASTNQTSMYLCASSSPGHPSSYEQYFGPGTRLTVT.

The V call is TRBV2, the J call TRBJ2-5; D possibly corresponds to TRBD2 (6 bases). The length of the CDR3 is 14 residues. V lost 6 bases and J 7 bases, leaving 18 bases between the germline ends. Germline assignment: CDR1 SNHLY and CDR2 FYNNEI. As DNA, the CDR3 is TGTGCCAGCAGGGTCCTTGGCGGGGCGGGGACCCAGTACTTC. Translation gives CASRVLGGAGTQYF.

This clone was detected only once. This chain links TRBV28 with TRBJ1-5; D remains ambiguous. The CDR3 totals 15 residues. From germline, CDR1 is MDHEN and CDR2 SYDVKM. V was shortened by 3 bases and J by 3 bases, with 12 bases between the two germline ends. The CDR3 region has the DNA TGTGCCAGCAGTTTTGCCCCTGACAACAATCAGCCCCAGCATTTT. Translating gives CASSFAPDNNQPQHF.

V is TRBV18 and J is TRBJ1-1, with D perhaps TRBD1 (6 bases). Germline values: CDR1 KGHSH, CDR2 LQKENI. Trimming stripped 8 bases from V and 5 bases from J, with 15 bases between. The CDR3 runs to 13 residues. CDR3 sequence: CASTWGGGTEAFF. DNA of the CDR3: TGTGCCAGCACGTGGGGAGGGGGGACTGAAGCTTTCTTT.

The chain recombines TRBV7-9 with TRBJ2-7, with D hard to call. V was cut by 3 bases and J by 0 bases, with 9 bases left in between. This CDR3 spans 14 amino acids. Germline CDR1 is SEHNR and CDR2 is FQNEAQ (reference sequence). Written as DNA, the CDR3 is TGTGCCAGCAGCTTTTCGGAGAGCTCCTACGAGCAGTACTTC. It specifies CASSFSESSYEQYF.

CDR3 sequence: CASSSIAGRLVDEQFF. The CDR3 bases are TGTGCCAGCAGTTCCATAGCGGGAAGGCTCGTGGATGAGCAGTTCTTC. The chain recombines TRBV6-2 or TRBV6-3 with TRBJ2-1, with 8 bases aligning to TRBD2. Looked up from germline, CDR1 is MNHEY and CDR2 is SVGEGT. This CDR3 has 16 residues. V gave up 4 bases and J gave up 8 bases; unmatched junction bases: 13.

This clone has more than one count but fewer than ten. The genes are TRBV6-5 and TRBJ1-4; D unclear. The CDR3 loop spans 13 amino acids. The V end lost 8 bases, the J end lost 2 bases, and 9 bases lay between the germline ends. Germline V gene lookup returns CDR1 MNHEY and CDR2 SVGAGI. CDR3 amino acids: CASGRPTNEKLFF. The CDR3 nucleotides read TGTGCCAGCGGGCGTCCGACTAATGAAAAACTGTTTTTT.